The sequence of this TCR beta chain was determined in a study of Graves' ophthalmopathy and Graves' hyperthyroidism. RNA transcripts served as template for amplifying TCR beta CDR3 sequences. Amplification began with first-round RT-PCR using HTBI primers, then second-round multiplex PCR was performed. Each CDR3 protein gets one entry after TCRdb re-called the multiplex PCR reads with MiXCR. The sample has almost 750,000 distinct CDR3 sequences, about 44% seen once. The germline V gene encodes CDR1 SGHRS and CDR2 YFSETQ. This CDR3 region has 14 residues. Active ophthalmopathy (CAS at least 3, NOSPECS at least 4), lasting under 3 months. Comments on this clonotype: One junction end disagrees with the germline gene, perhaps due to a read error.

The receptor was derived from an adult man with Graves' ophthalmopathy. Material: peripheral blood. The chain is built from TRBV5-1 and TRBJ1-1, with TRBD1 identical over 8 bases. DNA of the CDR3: TGCGCCAGCAGCTTATCAGGGGGCATCACTGAAGCTTTCTTC. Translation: CASSLSGGITEAFF.